Presented here are 27 T cell receptor beta chains from one specimen sequenced in a study of blood T cells in healthy people across ages. Alongside a J-beta primer mix, a sample-barcoded 5' primer served in a second PCR lasting about 7 to 11 cycles. TCRdb called the 5' RACE reads again in MiXCR, with one record for every CDR3 protein. The sample has approximately 850,000 distinct CDR3 sequences, about three fifths seen once. The specimen sequenced was blood. The source is a man under 40 in good health.

J is TRBJ2-1 and V is TRBV7-9; D perhaps matches TRBD2 (5 bases). With 5 bases removed from V and 5 bases from J, the gap between germline ends came to 16 bases. The CDR3 contains 15 residues. Germline V lookup: CDR1 SEHNR, CDR2 FQNEAQ (reference sequence). This chain's CDR3 is CASSRYGLRDNEQFF. The CDR3 nucleotides are TGTGCCAGCAGCAGATACGGACTTCGGGACAATGAGCAGTTCTTC.

This clonotype was observed a few times. The V and J genes are TRBV7-6 and TRBJ2-1; TRBD2 is a possible D gene (6 bases). The CDR3 is 13 amino acids. V lost 8 bases and J 6 bases, leaving 14 bases between the germline ends. Germline V gene lookup returns CDR1 SGHVS and CDR2 FNYEAQ. CDR3 DNA: TGTGCCAGCCGGGGACTCTCCGGCAATGAGCAGTTCTTC. Amino acid sequence: CASRGLSGNEQFF. The full variable domain, in which reference TRBV7-6 and TRBJ2-1 provide the parts outside the CDR3, is GAGVSQSPRYKVTKRGQDVALRCDPISGHVSLYWYRQALGQGPEFLTYFNYEAQQDKSGLPNDRFSAERPEGSISTLTIQRTEQRDSAMYRCASRGLSGNEQFFGPGTRLTVL.

This chain connects TRBV10-3 to TRBJ2-5; D gene ambiguous. The germline V and J ends were trimmed by 6 bases and 5 bases, with 16 bases remaining between them. The CDR3 is 14 residues long. In germline, CDR1 is ENHRY, CDR2 SYGVKD. CDR3 loop: CAIRASRIPETQYF. The DNA of the CDR3 is TGTGCCATCAGGGCGAGTCGGATACCGGAGACCCAGTACTTC.

This clonotype occurred a few times. V gene TRBV20-1 combines with J gene TRBJ2-7, with no clear D. CDR1 and CDR2 from the germline V gene are DFQATT and SNEGSKA (reference sequence). Trimming removed 6 bases from V and 6 bases from J, with 15 bases in between. This CDR3 has 12 residues. CDR3 protein: CSANLLGSEQYF. The CDR3 region has the DNA TGCAGTGCCAATCTTCTGGGTTCCGAGCAGTACTTC.

The chain employs TRBV6-9 and TRBJ2-5; the D gene is possibly TRBD1 (5 bases). The J call may be faulty, since TRBJ2-7 better matches the DNA end. The CDR3 totals 15 residues. Germline assignment: CDR1 MNHGY and CDR2 SVAAGI. In nucleotides, the CDR3 is TGTGCCAGCAGTTATAAGGGGCGGTGCTCTGGCGAGCAGTACTTC. This encodes CASSYKGRCSGEQYF.

The chain couples TRBV20-1 to TRBJ2-1; 7 bases match TRBD2. The CDR3 loop spans 16 amino acids. V lost 0 bases, J lost 6 bases, and 11 bases stayed unmatched. CDR1 DFQATT and CDR2 SNEGSKA come from the germline V gene (reference sequence). The DNA of the CDR3 is TGCAGTGCTAGAGACCTTATGCGGGGGTTAGGCAATGAGCAGTTCTTC. Translation: CSARDLMRGLGNEQFF.

The chain combines TRBV29-1 with TRBJ2-7; the D call may be TRBD1 or TRBD2 (5 bases each). Trimming took 4 bases from V and 6 from J, leaving 16 bases between them. There are 13 residues in the CDR3. Per germline, CDR1 SQVTM and CDR2 ANQGSEA. The CDR3 sequence: CSVGSGPLGEQYF. The CDR3 DNA reads TGCAGCGTTGGTTCGGGACCTTTGGGCGAGCAGTACTTC.

The table lists this clonotype with a count of one. This sequence joins TRBV18 and TRBJ1-1; tentative D call: TRBD1 (5 bases). V lost 4 bases, J lost 5 bases, and 20 bases lay in between. Germline V gene sequence: CDR1 KGHSH, CDR2 LQKENI. The CDR3 contains 16 residues. The CDR3 is CASSRLRTGRGTEAFF. The CDR3 DNA reads TGTGCCAGCTCACGGTTGCGTACAGGTCGTGGGACTGAAGCTTTCTTT.

About this clonotype itself: Germline and junction disagree at one end, which may indicate a read error. The J gene is TRBJ2-1, the V gene TRBV20-1; TRBD1 might be the D (6 bases). This CDR3 spans 18 amino acids. Germline V gene sequence: CDR1 DFQATT, CDR2 SNEGSKA (reference sequence). CDR3 loop: CSARFGLGQGAGDNERFF. CDR3 DNA: TGCAGTGCTAGGTTCGGTTTAGGGCAAGGGGCAGGGGACAATGAGCGGTTCTTC.

The rearrangement uses TRBV12-3 or TRBV12-4 and TRBJ1-1, with unresolved D. Between the trimmed V and J ends, which lost 7 bases and 5 bases, there was a span of 17 bases. CDR3 size: 14 residues. CDR3 loop: CASILHREVTEAFF. The CDR3 bases are TGTGCCAGCATTTTGCACCGGGAGGTGACTGAAGCTTTCTTT.

The J gene is TRBJ2-4, the V gene TRBV19; TRBD1 agrees at 7 bases. The closer fit of TRBJ2-7 to the DNA end suggests the J call may be wrong. Germline V gene sequence: CDR1 LNHDA, CDR2 SQIVND (reference sequence). This CDR3 has 15 residues. The CDR3 nucleotides are TGTGCCAGTAGTTTCAGGGGACAGCGATACTACGAGCAGTACTTC. Encoded protein: CASSFRGQRYYEQYF.

The genes are TRBV5-1 and TRBJ2-7; D is perhaps TRBD1 or TRBD2 (5 bases each). Per the germline V gene, CDR1 is SGHRS and CDR2 is YFSETQ. The CDR3 extends over 15 amino acids. V was shortened by 0 bases and J by 7 bases, with 17 bases between the two germline ends. CDR3 nucleotide sequence: TGCGCCAGCAGCTTGGCCGGGACGGCCCTAACTGAGCAGTACTTC. Amino acid sequence: CASSLAGTALTEQYF.

This chain uses TRBV12-3 or TRBV12-4 with TRBJ1-2, with D perhaps TRBD1 (5 bases). The ends were cut back, 6 bases at V and 3 bases at J, with 14 bases in the middle. CDR3 size: 14 residues. The CDR3 is CASRKSGPDYGYTF. CDR3 nucleotide sequence: TGTGCCAGCAGAAAGTCGGGACCAGACTATGGCTACACCTTC.

The chain combines TRBV12-3 or TRBV12-4 with TRBJ2-5; 14 positions match TRBD2. The CDR3 is made up of 16 amino acids. V shed 6 bases, J shed 5 bases, and the junction held 8 bases outside the gene matches. CDR3 DNA: TGTGCCAGCAGGCATGGGACTAGCGGGAGCGGGGAGACCCAGTACTTC. It specifies CASRHGTSGSGETQYF.

This clonotype occurred a few times. The chain has TRBV4-2 and TRBJ2-5, with D possibly being TRBD1 (5 bases). CDR1 LGHNA and CDR2 YNFKEQ come from the germline V gene. The CDR3 loop spans 13 amino acids. V was shortened by 1 base and J by 3 bases, with 6 bases between the two germline ends. For the CDR3, the DNA is TGTGCCAGCAGCCAAGTAGGGGAAGAGACCCAGTACTTC. It codes for CASSQVGEETQYF.

V and J are TRBV7-2 and TRBJ2-1; 7 bases align to TRBD2. The germline gives CDR1 SGHTA, CDR2 FQGNSA. J gave up 5 bases and V 5 bases, and 6 bases lay outside the gene matches. The CDR3 is made up of 14 amino acids. CDR3 coding DNA: TGTGCCAGCAGCGGAGGACTAGTCCACAATGAGCAGTTCTTC. Protein product: CASSGGLVHNEQFF.

The genes are TRBV6-2 or TRBV6-3 and TRBJ1-5; no clear D gene. The germline CDR1 and CDR2 sequences are MNHEY and SVGEGT. The CDR3 runs 15 residues. V lost 4 bases to trimming and J lost 3 bases, with 13 bases between them. The CDR3 is CASSSGQLVNQPQHF. The CDR3 nucleotides read TGTGCCAGCAGTTCCGGCCAGCTAGTCAATCAGCCCCAGCATTTT.

This clonotype was observed a single time. A read error may account for a junction end that differs from germline. This chain joins TRBV12-3 or TRBV12-4 and TRBJ2-7, with D uncertain. There are 12 residues in the CDR3. In DNA form, the CDR3 reads TGTGCCAGCAGGTTAGCTATCTTGGAGCAGTACTTC. This sequence encodes CASRLAILEQYF.

The V call is TRBV20-1, the J call TRBJ2-1; 10 positions agree with TRBD2. This CDR3 spans 16 amino acids. V lost 1 base and J lost 8; bases outside the gene matches: 11. Germline V gene data show CDR1 as DFQATT and CDR2 as SNEGSKA (reference sequence). This CDR3 is CSARVASGSSRDEQFF. DNA of the CDR3: TGCAGTGCTAGAGTGGCTAGCGGGAGTTCACGGGATGAGCAGTTCTTC.

This clonotype has only a few counts. The chain is built from TRBV5-1 and TRBJ2-1; D possibly corresponds to TRBD2 (6 bases). The CDR3 spans 13 residues. With 4 bases removed from V and 7 bases from J, the gap between germline ends came to 12 bases. The germline V gene encodes CDR1 SGHRS and CDR2 YFSETQ. The CDR3 is CASSGGLLNEQFF. The DNA of the CDR3 is TGCGCCAGCAGCGGGGGACTTTTAAATGAGCAGTTCTTC.

The chain uses TRBV5-1 and TRBJ2-1; 7 bases match TRBD2. Germline V gene lookup returns CDR1 SGHRS and CDR2 YFSETQ. J gave up 5 bases and V 2 bases, and 4 bases lay outside the gene matches. The CDR3 is 14 residues long. Here the CDR3 DNA reads TGCGCCAGCAGCTTCGGGGGGTTCGACAATGAGCAGTTCTTC. This encodes CASSFGGFDNEQFF. Full variable domain (remainder filled in from reference TRBV5-1 and TRBJ2-1): KAGVTQTPRYLIKTRGQQVTLSCSPISGHRSVSWYQQTPGQGLQFLFEYFSETQRNKGNFPGRFSGRQFSNSRSEMNVSTLELGDSALYLCASSFGGFDNEQFFGPGTRLTVL.

The V call is TRBV11-2, the J call TRBJ2-1; the match to TRBD1 covers 8 bases. The CDR3 totals 14 residues. Germline-derived CDR1 and CDR2 are SGHAT and FQNNGV. Unmatched junction bases numbered 5, after V lost 5 bases and J lost 5 bases. For the CDR3, the DNA is TGTGCCAGCAGCCCCGAGACAGGGGACAATGAGCAGTTCTTC. Protein sequence: CASSPETGDNEQFF.

The table lists this clonotype with a count of one. The chain joins TRBV12-3 or TRBV12-4 to TRBJ2-7; no reliable D call. The DNA matches TRBJ2-5 better at its end, which makes the J call doubtful. CDR3 length: 12 amino acids. CDR3 sequence reads: CASSFSFGTQYF. For the CDR3, the DNA is TGTGCCAGCAGTTTTAGTTTCGGGACCCAGTACTTC.

This clonotype has just a few counts. The chain couples TRBV4-2 to TRBJ2-1; 10 positions match TRBD2. This CDR3 is 15 amino acids long. V was clipped by 0 bases and J by 13 bases; unmatched bases: 9. The germline gives CDR1 LGHNA, CDR2 YNFKEQ. The CDR3: CASSQEASSGRPQFF. For the CDR3, the DNA is TGTGCCAGCAGCCAAGAAGCGTCTAGCGGGAGACCTCAGTTCTTC.

V and J are TRBV12-3 or TRBV12-4 and TRBJ2-7; a possible D gene is TRBD2 (5 bases). CDR3 length: 13 amino acids. Trimming removed 5 bases at V and 3 bases at J, with 11 bases between. The CDR3 spells CASSPGWGYEQYF. The CDR3 nucleotides read TGTGCCAGCAGTCCGGGGTGGGGCTACGAGCAGTACTTC.

V usage is TRBV28 and J usage is TRBJ2-1; D unclear. The CDR3 runs 13 residues. CDR1 and CDR2 from the germline V gene are MDHEN and SYDVKM. The CDR3 region is CTSGPPFYNEQFF. The CDR3 nucleotides are TGTACTTCCGGGCCGCCCTTTTACAATGAGCAGTTCTTC.

This clonotype was detected a few times. The rearrangement links TRBV12-3 or TRBV12-4 to TRBJ2-1; 10 bases match TRBD1. Unmatched junction bases numbered 8, after V lost 3 bases and J lost 12 bases. The CDR3 runs 14 residues. CDR3 loop: CASSFGRTGGGQFF. The DNA of the CDR3 is TGTGCCAGCAGTTTTGGACGGACAGGGGGGGGGCAGTTCTTC.